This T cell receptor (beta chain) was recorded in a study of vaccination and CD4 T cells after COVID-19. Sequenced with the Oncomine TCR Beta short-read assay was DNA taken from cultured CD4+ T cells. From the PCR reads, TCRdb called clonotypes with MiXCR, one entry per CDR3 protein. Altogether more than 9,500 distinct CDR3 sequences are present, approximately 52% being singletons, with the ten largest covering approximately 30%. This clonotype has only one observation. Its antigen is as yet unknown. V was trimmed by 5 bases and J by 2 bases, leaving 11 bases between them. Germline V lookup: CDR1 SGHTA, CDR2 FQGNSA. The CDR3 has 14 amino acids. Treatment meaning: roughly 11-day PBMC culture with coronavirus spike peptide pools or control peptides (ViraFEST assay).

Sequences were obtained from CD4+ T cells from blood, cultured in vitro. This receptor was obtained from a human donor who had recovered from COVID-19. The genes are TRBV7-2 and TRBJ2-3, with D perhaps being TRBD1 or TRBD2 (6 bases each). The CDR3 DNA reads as TGTGCCAGCAGCGCCTGGGGGGCCACAGATACGCAGTATTTT. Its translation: CASSAWGATDTQYF. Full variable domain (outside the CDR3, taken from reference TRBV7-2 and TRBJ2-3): GAGVSQSPSNKVTEKGKDVELRCDPISGHTALYWYRQSLGQGLEFLIYFQGNSAPDKSGLPSDRFSAERTGGSVSTLTIQRTQQEDSAVYLCASSAWGATDTQYFGPGTRLTVL.